This is a list of T cell receptor beta chains from one sample in a study of lymphopenia after photon versus proton radiotherapy. The table came from immunoSEQ multiplex PCR; TCRdb's copy has only in-frame clones and leaves some out. The sample lists 150,000 to 200,000 clones; about 85% were seen once. The material was peripheral blood, obtained from a patient treated with photon-based radiotherapy. Source of these receptors: a man aged 45-60 years with gastric cancer. The CDR3 runs from the conserved cysteine through the conserved F or W. D genes are given only for firm matches. The listing skips clone size in some rows; elsewhere it reads once, few, many or a size class.

cdr3_nt cdr3_aa j_call v_call d_call clone_size
TGTGCCTGGAGTCCGACAGCAATGGCCTATAGCAATCAGCCCCAGCATTTT CAWSPTAMAYSNQPQHF TRBJ1-5 TRBV30 NA NA
TGCGCCAGCAGCCGCGCAGGTGTTAATGAGCAGTTCTTC CASSRAGVNEQFF TRBJ2-1 TRBV5-1 NA NA
TGCGCCAGCAGGTCAAGCGGGAGGGCCTACGAGCAGTACTTC CASRSSGRAYEQYF TRBJ2-7 TRBV5-1 TRBD2 NA
TGTGCCAGCACCCTAGCGGCCACCTACGAGCAGTACTTC CASTLAATYEQYF TRBJ2-7 TRBV6-6 TRBD2 many
TGTGCCAGCAATCCAGACAGGGGGCCTGAAAAACTGTTTTTT CASNPDRGPEKLFF TRBJ1-4 TRBV28 TRBD1 NA
TGTGCCAGTAGTAAGTCAGTCATGAACACTGAAGCTTTCTTT CASSKSVMNTEAFF TRBJ1-1 TRBV19 NA few
TGTGCCTGGAGCAAACAAACCGGGGAGCTGTTTTTT CAWSKQTGELFF TRBJ2-2 TRBV30 NA NA
TGTGCCAGCAGCGTTGGACTAGCAGGCAACTACGAGCAGTACTTC CASSVGLAGNYEQYF TRBJ2-7 TRBV9 TRBD2 once
TGTGCCAGTAAGGAGGGAGGGCAGACAGATACGCAGTATTTT CASKEGGQTDTQYF TRBJ2-3 TRBV19 TRBD2 NA
TGTGCCAGCAGTTACGAAGGCGGGAGGAACACCGGGGAGCTGTTTTTT CASSYEGGRNTGELFF TRBJ2-2 TRBV6-5 TRBD2 NA
TGTGCCAGTAGTGAGATTGGGAGCTCCTACAATGAGCAGTTCTTC CASSEIGSSYNEQFF TRBJ2-1 TRBV19 NA NA
TGTGCCAGCACCACTGGTGCGGGAGGGCTTTTAGAGCAGTACTTC CASTTGAGGLLEQYF TRBJ2-7 TRBV6-6 TRBD2 NA
TGCAGCGAGAAAGGTAGCGGGGGCACAGATACGCAGTATTTT CSEKGSGGTDTQYF TRBJ2-3 TRBV29-1 TRBD2 once
TGTGCCATCAGTGCAAGGCCGACCCACGGCAGGGGTGGAAATCAGCCCCAGCATTTT CAISARPTHGRGGNQPQHF TRBJ1-5 TRBV10-3 NA NA
TGTGCCAGTAGTATCGAGCGAGGAGTTGGCTATGGCTACACCTTC CASSIERGVGYGYTF TRBJ1-2 TRBV19 NA NA
TGTGCCAGCAGTTTATCCTGGACAGGGAAGAACACTGAAGCTTTCTTT CASSLSWTGKNTEAFF TRBJ1-1 TRBV28 TRBD1 NA
TGCGCCAGCAGCCAAGACTCCGGGGACCTGAACACTGAAGCTTTCTTT CASSQDSGDLNTEAFF TRBJ1-1 TRBV4-3 NA NA
TGTGCCAGCAGCCAAGGGCCCTATGGCTACACCTTC CASSQGPYGYTF TRBJ1-2 TRBV14 NA NA
TGTGCCAGCAACTTCGGGACAGGGGGCTTGAACGAGCAGTACTTC CASNFGTGGLNEQYF TRBJ2-7 TRBV7-2 TRBD1 NA
TGTGCCAGCAGCTTACGGCGGGAGTCCTACAATGAGCAGTTCTTC CASSLRRESYNEQFF TRBJ2-1 TRBV7-2 TRBD2 once
TGTGCCAGCAGCTCGACCGGGACAGGTCAAGAGACCCAGTACTTC CASSSTGTGQETQYF TRBJ2-5 TRBV5-6 TRBD1 NA
TGTGCCAGTAGTAGGCAGGGGGAGAGTGAGCAGTTCTTC CASSRQGESEQFF TRBJ2-1 TRBV19 TRBD1 NA
TGCAGCGCTGACCAGGGTAATGAAAAACTGTTTTTT CSADQGNEKLFF TRBJ1-4 TRBV29-1 NA once
TGTGCCAGCTCACCAAAAGAGTTGGTTAACACTGAAGCTTTCTTT CASSPKELVNTEAFF TRBJ1-1 TRBV18 NA NA